This entry lists 18 T cell receptor beta chains sequenced from one sample in a study of cytomegalovirus exposure and HLA in healthy donors. Libraries were prepared by immunoSEQ multiplex PCR; TCRdb keeps only in-frame clonotypes and omits some of them. The sample includes roughly 300,000 clones, about 85% of them seen just once. The sequenced sample consisted of PBMCs. These TCRs come from a woman aged 30 to 39 in good health and CMV-seropositive.

The V gene is TRBV28, the J gene TRBJ1-2, with 7 nucleotides matching TRBD1. The length of the CDR3 is 13 residues. Per the germline V gene, CDR1 is MDHEN and CDR2 is SYDVKM. Trimming took 6 bases from V and 4 from J; bases not matched to a gene: 5. The CDR3 nucleotides read TGTGCCAGCAGGCAGGGGGTCGTCTATGGCTACACCTTC. Translated: CASRQGVVYGYTF.

There are a few counts of this clone. V and J are TRBV20-1 and TRBJ1-1; D is ambiguous. The CDR3 runs to 11 residues. Per germline, CDR1 DFQATT and CDR2 SNEGSKA (reference sequence). Here the CDR3 reads CSAKGSPEAFF. The CDR3 DNA reads TGCAGCGCGAAGGGATCTCCTGAAGCTTTCTTT.

The genes are TRBV2 and TRBJ2-1, with TRBD2 matching over 8 bases. The trim removed 6 bases at V and 5 bases at J, leaving 6 bases unmatched. Germline CDR1 is SNHLY and CDR2 is FYNNEI. The CDR3 loop spans 14 amino acids. The CDR3 nucleotides are TGTGCCAGCAGGCGGAGACTAGCGAACAATGAGCAGTTCTTC. Encoded protein: CASRRRLANNEQFF.

The chain combines TRBV2 with TRBJ1-5; D ambiguous. Germline CDR1 is SNHLY and CDR2 is FYNNEI. Trimming left V 2 bases short and J 1 base short, with 6 bases between. The length of the CDR3 is 14 residues. The CDR3 loop reads CASSEIQSNQPQHF. The CDR3 nucleotides are TGTGCCAGCAGTGAAATCCAGAGCAATCAGCCCCAGCATTTT.

In this sample, this clone turned up once. The rearrangement links TRBV19 to TRBJ1-1; no definite D call. CDR1 and CDR2 from the germline V gene are LNHDA and SQIVND (reference sequence). The V end was cut by 4 bases, the J end by 13 bases, with 13 bases between. The CDR3 contains 11 residues. CDR3 region: CASSTGAVGFF. Here the CDR3 DNA reads TGTGCCAGTAGTACAGGCGCGGTGGGTTTCTTT.

V and J are TRBV7-2 and TRBJ2-7, with 9 bases lining up with TRBD1. The V and J ends lost 0 bases and 2 bases, in that order; junction bases with no gene match: 2. Germline CDR1 and CDR2: SGHTA and FQGNSA. CDR3 length: 15 amino acids. In nucleotides, the CDR3 is TGTGCCAGCAGCTTAGCAGGGGACAGGGCCTACGAGCAGTACTTC. This sequence encodes CASSLAGDRAYEQYF. Based on the CDR3 plus reference TRBV7-2 and TRBJ2-7, the full variable domain is GAGVSQSPSNKVTEKGKDVELRCDPISGHTALYWYRQSLGQGLEFLIYFQGNSAPDKSGLPSDRFSAERTGGSVSTLTIQRTQQEDSAVYLCASSLAGDRAYEQYFGPGTRLTVT.

The rearrangement uses TRBV29-1 and TRBJ1-1, with D tentatively TRBD1 (5 bases). The CDR3 totals 13 residues. CDR1 is SQVTM and CDR2 is ANQGSEA in the germline V gene. Trimming stripped 7 bases from V and 0 bases from J, with 12 bases between. In DNA form, the CDR3 reads TGCAGCGGCCGGGACTCCATGAACACTGAAGCTTTCTTT. Amino acid sequence: CSGRDSMNTEAFF.

This clone showed up just once. The rearrangement joins TRBV2 to TRBJ1-5, with TRBD1 matching 7 bases. The CDR3 is 15 amino acids. The junction had 9 bases not matched to a gene; V was cut back by 6 bases and J by 4 bases. CDR1 SNHLY and CDR2 FYNNEI come from the germline V gene. CDR3 nucleotides: TGTGCCAGCAGGATGGGACAGACCGAAAATCAGCCCCAGCATTTT. It codes for CASRMGQTENQPQHF. Full variable domain (outside the CDR3, taken from reference TRBV2 and TRBJ1-5): EPEVTQTPSHQVTQMGQEVILRCVPISNHLYFYWYRQILGQKVEFLVSFYNNEISEKSEIFDDQFSVERPDGSNFTLKIRSTKLEDSAMYFCASRMGQTENQPQHFGDGTRLSIL.

The chain links TRBV25-1 to TRBJ2-3; D ambiguous. The CDR3 is 12 amino acids. Per the germline V gene, CDR1 is MGHDK and CDR2 is SYGVNS. Trimming left V 2 bases short and J 1 base short, with 1 base between. The CDR3 nucleotides are TGTGCCAGCAGTGAACGCACAGATACGCAGTATTTT. It codes for CASSERTDTQYF.

V gene TRBV4-3 combines with J gene TRBJ2-7, with D possibly being TRBD1 (6 bases). Germline CDR1 reads LGHNA; CDR2 reads YSLEER. Deletions cut 1 base from V and 4 bases from J, with 17 bases between. This CDR3 region has 16 residues. The chain's CDR3 is CASSQGLEDRDYEQYF. The CDR3 nucleotides are TGCGCCAGCAGCCAAGGCCTAGAGGACAGAGATTACGAGCAGTACTTC.

This clone was counted a single time. Other DNA sequences in the same sample also yield this CDR3. This sequence joins TRBV9 and TRBJ2-7; TRBD2 agrees at 10 bases. The CDR3 is made up of 14 amino acids. Germline CDR1 and CDR2: SGDLS and YYNGEE. V shed 0 bases, J shed 3 bases, and the junction held 0 bases outside the gene matches. CDR3 sequence: CASSVASGGYEQYF. In nucleotides, the CDR3 is TGTGCCAGCAGCGTAGCTAGCGGGGGCTACGAGCAGTACTTC.

The sample holds a few counts of this clone. The gene calls are TRBV2 and TRBJ1-4; tentatively, D is TRBD1 (5 bases). CDR3 size: 14 residues. The V end lost 5 bases, the J end lost 0 bases, and 7 bases lay between the germline ends. The germline gives CDR1 SNHLY, CDR2 FYNNEI. CDR3 DNA: TGTGCCAGCAGTCCCAGGGCAACTAATGAAAAACTGTTTTTT. Its translation: CASSPRATNEKLFF.

V and J are TRBV9 and TRBJ2-2; D assignment may be TRBD1 or TRBD2 (5 bases each). Germline V gene lookup returns CDR1 SGDLS and CDR2 YYNGEE. The V end lost 2 bases, the J end lost 7 bases, and 18 bases lay between the germline ends. CDR3 length equals 16 residues. CDR3 DNA sequence: TGTGCCAGCAGCGTCGAACCGGGACCCGAGGGCGGGGAGCTGTTTTTT. This codes for CASSVEPGPEGGELFF. The complete variable domain, with remaining parts taken from reference TRBV9 and TRBJ2-2, reads DSGVTQTPKHLITATGQRVTLRCSPRSGDLSVYWYQQSLDQGLQFLIQYYNGEERAKGNILERFSAQQFPDLHSELNLSSLELGDSALYFCASSVEPGPEGGELFFGEGSRLTVL.

V gene TRBV5-1 combines with J gene TRBJ2-3, with no clear D. V was shortened by 1 base and J by 0 bases, with 9 bases between the two germline ends. CDR3 length: 15 residues. The germline gives CDR1 SGHRS, CDR2 YFSETQ. As DNA, the CDR3 is TGCGCCAGCAGCTTGTCCCCACAGAGCACAGATACGCAGTATTTT. As protein: CASSLSPQSTDTQYF.

V gene TRBV9 combines with J gene TRBJ1-2; no clear D. The CDR3 spans 16 residues. The germline CDR1 and CDR2 sequences are SGDLS and YYNGEE. Trimming left V 3 bases short and J 7 bases short, with 22 bases between. The CDR3: CASSASQTAPLIGYTF. The CDR3 bases are TGTGCCAGCAGCGCCTCTCAGACGGCTCCCTTGATTGGCTACACCTTC.

Details on this clone: Within the sample, other DNA sequences also encode this same CDR3. The gene calls are TRBV5-1 and TRBJ1-1; D is unresolved. V gave up 0 bases and J gave up 5 bases, with 5 bases separating them. The CDR3 length is 12 residues. CDR1 is SGHRS and CDR2 is YFSETQ in the germline V gene. CDR3 sequence reads: CASSLGRTEAFF. The CDR3 nucleotides read TGCGCCAGCAGCTTGGGGAGGACTGAAGCTTTCTTT. Together with reference TRBV5-1 and TRBJ1-1, the CDR3 gives the full variable domain: KAGVTQTPRYLIKTRGQQVTLSCSPISGHRSVSWYQQTPGQGLQFLFEYFSETQRNKGNFPGRFSGRQFSNSRSEMNVSTLELGDSALYLCASSLGRTEAFFGQGTRLTVV.

The rearrangement joins TRBV10-3 to TRBJ1-5; 7 positions match TRBD1. The ends lost 8 bases at V and 0 bases at J; junction bases unmatched: 7. The germline gives CDR1 ENHRY, CDR2 SYGVKD. CDR3 length: 15 residues. This CDR3 reads CAIANGTASNQPQHF. The DNA of the CDR3 is TGTGCCATCGCGAACGGGACAGCTAGCAATCAGCCCCAGCATTTT.

The V and J genes are TRBV7-9 and TRBJ2-1; TRBD2 matches at 10 bases. The J segment lost 3 bases and the V segment lost 5 bases, leaving 4 bases of the junction unmatched. The CDR3 has 15 residues. Per germline, CDR1 SEHNR and CDR2 FQNEAQ (reference sequence). CDR3 region: CASSLTSGIYNEQFF. CDR3 coding DNA: TGTGCCAGCAGCCTAACTAGCGGGATCTACAATGAGCAGTTCTTC.